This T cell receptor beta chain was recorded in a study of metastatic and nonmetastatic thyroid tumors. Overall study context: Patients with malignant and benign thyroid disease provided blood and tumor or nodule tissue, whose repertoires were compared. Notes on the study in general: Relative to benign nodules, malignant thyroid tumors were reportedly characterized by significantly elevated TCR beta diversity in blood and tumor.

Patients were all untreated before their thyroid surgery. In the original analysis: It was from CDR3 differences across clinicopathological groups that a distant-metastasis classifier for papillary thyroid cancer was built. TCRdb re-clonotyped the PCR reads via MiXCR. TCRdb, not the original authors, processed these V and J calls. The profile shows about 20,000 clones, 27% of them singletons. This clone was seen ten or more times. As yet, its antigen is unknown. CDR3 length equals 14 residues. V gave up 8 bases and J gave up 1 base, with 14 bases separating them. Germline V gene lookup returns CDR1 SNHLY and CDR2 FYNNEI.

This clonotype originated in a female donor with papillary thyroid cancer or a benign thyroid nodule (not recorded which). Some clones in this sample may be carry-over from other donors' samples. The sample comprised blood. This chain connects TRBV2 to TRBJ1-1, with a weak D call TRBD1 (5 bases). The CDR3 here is CASRTRAANTEAFF. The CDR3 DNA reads TGTGCCAGCCGCACCAGGGCAGCGAACACTGAAGCTTTCTTT.